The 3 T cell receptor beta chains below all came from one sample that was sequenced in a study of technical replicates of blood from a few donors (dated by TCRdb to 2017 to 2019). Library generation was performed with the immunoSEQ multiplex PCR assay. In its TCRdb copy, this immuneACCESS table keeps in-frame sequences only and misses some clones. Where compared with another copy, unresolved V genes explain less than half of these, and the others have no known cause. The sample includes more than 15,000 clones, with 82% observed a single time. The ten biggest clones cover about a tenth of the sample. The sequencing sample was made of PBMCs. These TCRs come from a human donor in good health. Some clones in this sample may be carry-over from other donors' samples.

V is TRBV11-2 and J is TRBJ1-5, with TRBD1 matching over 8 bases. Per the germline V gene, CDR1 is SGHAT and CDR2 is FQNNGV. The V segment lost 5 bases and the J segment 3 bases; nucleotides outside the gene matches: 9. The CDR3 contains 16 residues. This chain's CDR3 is CASSPWTGHTNQPQHF. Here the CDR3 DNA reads TGTGCCAGCAGCCCCTGGACAGGGCACACCAATCAGCCCCAGCATTTT.

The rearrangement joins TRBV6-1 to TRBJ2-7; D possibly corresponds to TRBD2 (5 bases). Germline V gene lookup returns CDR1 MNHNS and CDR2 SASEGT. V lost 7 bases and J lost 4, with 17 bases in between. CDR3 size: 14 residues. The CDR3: CASTESKGVYEQYF. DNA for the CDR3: TGTGCCAGCACCGAAAGTAAGGGAGTATACGAGCAGTACTTC.

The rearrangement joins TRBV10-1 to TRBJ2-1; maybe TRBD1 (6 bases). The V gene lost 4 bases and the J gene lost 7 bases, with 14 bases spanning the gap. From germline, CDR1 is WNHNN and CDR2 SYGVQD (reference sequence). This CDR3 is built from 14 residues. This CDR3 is CASSGGGVGNEQFF. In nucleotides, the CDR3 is TGCGCCAGCAGTGGAGGGGGTGTGGGGAATGAGCAGTTCTTC.